These T cell receptor beta chains were read from a single sample in a study of T-cell memory formation after mild COVID-19. One entry per CDR3 protein results from TCRdb running MiXCR on the 5' RACE reads. The sample lists approximately 340,000 distinct CDR3 sequences, 15% to 20% seen once, with under 25% in the top ten. Sample: PBMCs or a T cell subset sorted from them (not recorded which). The receptors derive from a young man who had mild COVID-19 (a few samples of this study predate the infection). Cell type and time point are not known. Both conserved end residues are part of each CDR3. Fields, in order: clone size, J gene, D gene, V gene, CDR3 DNA, CDR3 protein. The D gene is left open where the match is weak. The listing skips clone size in some rows; elsewhere it reads once, few, many or a size class.

NA,TRBJ2-2,NA,TRBV20-1,TGCAGTGCAAACCGGGACCGACTCTCGAACACCGGGGAGCTGTTTTTT,CSANRDRLSNTGELFF
NA,TRBJ2-1,NA,TRBV12-3/TRBV12-4,TGTGCCAGCAGTTATAGGGGCCTGAATGAGCAGTTCTTC,CASSYRGLNEQFF
NA,TRBJ1-1,NA,TRBV11-2,TGTGCCAGCAGCTTAAGCAGGGGAAGCACTGAAGCTTTCTTT,CASSLSRGSTEAFF
few,TRBJ2-1,NA,TRBV5-4,TGTGCCAGCAGCAGCCCCAAAACCCGGATGGAGCAGTTCTTC,CASSSPKTRMEQFF
few,TRBJ2-7,TRBD1,TRBV20-1,TGCAGTGCTAAGCCCATTGACAGGGCCGGGGAGCAGTACTTC,CSAKPIDRAGEQYF
few,TRBJ1-1,NA,TRBV7-9,TGTGCCAGCAGCGCCGATCAGGGTTCTGAAGCTTTCTTT,CASSADQGSEAFF
few,TRBJ2-3,NA,TRBV5-4,TGTGCCAGCAGTTCCCGGGGGACTCCCTACACAGATACGCAGTATTTT,CASSSRGTPYTDTQYF
NA,TRBJ1-2,NA,TRBV7-6,TGTGCCAGCAGCGGAGGATCGGGGTACTATGGCTACACCTTC,CASSGGSGYYGYTF
NA,TRBJ1-4,NA,TRBV7-2,TGTGCCAGCAGCCCCCAACCGCCGGGGGGAGGGGAAAAACTGTTTTTT,CASSPQPPGGGEKLFF
NA,TRBJ1-5,NA,TRBV27,TGTGCCAGCAGTCCCAGGAGCAATCAGCCCCAGCATTTT,CASSPRSNQPQHF
few,TRBJ2-1,TRBD1,TRBV5-4,TGTGCCAGCACCGACAGGGGGGCCTACAATGAGCAGTTCTTC,CASTDRGAYNEQFF
few,TRBJ1-2,NA,TRBV20-1,TGCAGTGCTAGAGTGGGACGGGTCTATGGCTACACCTTC,CSARVGRVYGYTF
NA,TRBJ1-5,TRBD1,TRBV5-6,TGTGCCAGCAGCCCTATCGGACAGGGGAATCAGCCCCAGCATTTT,CASSPIGQGNQPQHF
NA,TRBJ2-7,TRBD1,TRBV10-1,TGCGCCAGCGGTGGGACAGGGCGGTACGAGCAGTACTTC,CASGGTGRYEQYF
NA,TRBJ2-2,TRBD2,TRBV3-1,TGTGCCAGCAGCCTGGCGGGGGTCACCGGGGAGCTGTTTTTT,CASSLAGVTGELFF
NA,TRBJ2-7,NA,TRBV20-1,TGCAGTGCTAGAGGGGGGGCGTCCTACGAGCAGTACTTC,CSARGGASYEQYF
NA,TRBJ2-7,NA,TRBV4-1,TGCGCCAGCAGCCCCGGGTCCTTCCTGGGGCAGTACTTC,CASSPGSFLGQYF
few,TRBJ2-3,NA,TRBV4-3,TGCGCCAGCAGCCAAAGGGGGGGACCCACAGATACGCAGTATTTT,CASSQRGGPTDTQYF
NA,TRBJ2-1,TRBD1,TRBV2,TGTGCCAGCAGTGTGGGACAGCCCAATGAGCAGTTCTTC,CASSVGQPNEQFF
NA,TRBJ2-7,NA,TRBV20-1,TGCAGTGCTAGAGATAGAGACTACGAGCAGTACTTC,CSARDRDYEQYF
many,TRBJ2-2,TRBD1,TRBV25-1,TGTGCCAGCAGTGAACAGGGGGCCGGGGAGCTGTTTTTT,CASSEQGAGELFF
NA,TRBJ2-3,NA,TRBV7-9,TGTGCCAGCAGCTCCCAAGGGGGGACCACAGATACGCAGTATTTT,CASSSQGGTTDTQYF
few,TRBJ2-4,TRBD1,TRBV5-1,TGCGCCAGCAGCCCCCGACAGGGTGGTGACGGAGACATTCAGTACTTC,CASSPRQGGDGDIQYF
NA,TRBJ1-2,NA,TRBV7-9,TGTGCCAGCAGCTTAGATCGCGGGGCATCAGGCTACACCTTC,CASSLDRGASGYTF
few,TRBJ1-2,NA,TRBV10-3,TGTGCCATCAGTGACGGGGATCGCTATGGCTACACCTTC,CAISDGDRYGYTF
many,TRBJ1-6,NA,TRBV4-1,TGCGCCAGCAGCCAGCTAGGACCCCTCCACTTT,CASSQLGPLHF
few,TRBJ2-4,NA,TRBV28,TGTGCCAGCAGCCCGACAGCCCCCTTACCCAAAAACATTCAGTACTTC,CASSPTAPLPKNIQYF
few,TRBJ1-2,NA,TRBV25-1,TGTGCCAGCAGTCCTCGGACTTTCTCTGGCTACACCTTC,CASSPRTFSGYTF
NA,TRBJ2-2,NA,TRBV20-1,TGCAGTGCTAGGGTGCGGGGAGCCGGGGAGCTGTTTTTT,CSARVRGAGELFF
NA,TRBJ2-5,NA,TRBV15,TGTGCCACCAGCTCCCCAGGCAGGGGCGAAGAGACCCAGTACTTC,CATSSPGRGEETQYF
few,TRBJ2-2,NA,TRBV19,TGTGCCAGTAGTATAGGGATAGTCGGGGAGCTGTTTTTT,CASSIGIVGELFF